These T cell receptor beta chains were read from a single sample in a study of shared clonotypes between healthy human individuals. The table came from immunoSEQ multiplex PCR; TCRdb's copy has only in-frame clones and leaves some out. Among hundreds of thousands of clones listed, about 96% were seen once. The sequenced sample consisted of naive CD4+ T cells sorted from blood. The receptors shown here come from a woman in her twenties or thirties in good health. Both conserved end residues are part of each CDR3. D genes are given only for firm matches. Only part of the rows carry a size: once, few, many, or a class if the clone is expanded.

J,V,size,D,CDR3,DNA
TRBJ2-1,TRBV11-2,NA,NA,CASSLQDPQFF,TGTGCCAGCAGCTTACAAGATCCACAGTTCTTC
TRBJ2-1,TRBV2,NA,NA,CASKRTLGNEQFF,TGTGCCAGCAAAAGAACCTTGGGGAATGAGCAGTTCTTC
TRBJ2-7,TRBV27,once,NA,CASSPMWASESYEQYF,TGTGCCAGCAGCCCAATGTGGGCTAGCGAGTCCTACGAGCAGTACTTC
TRBJ2-1,TRBV5-6,NA,TRBD2,CASSPGTSGRSYNEQFF,TGTGCCAGCAGCCCAGGGACTAGCGGGAGGTCCTACAATGAGCAGTTCTTC
TRBJ1-1,TRBV7-9,NA,NA,CASSFDYTGNTEAFF,TGTGCCAGCAGCTTCGACTACACAGGGAACACTGAAGCTTTCTTT
TRBJ2-7,TRBV7-9,few,NA,CASSPPGLEQYF,TGTGCCAGCAGTCCTCCAGGGCTCGAGCAGTACTTC
TRBJ2-4,TRBV29-1,NA,NA,CSVAIGGDNIQYF,TGCAGCGTAGCGATTGGGGGTGATAACATTCAGTACTTC
TRBJ2-3,TRBV10-3,NA,NA,CAISDVREPNTQYF,TGTGCCATCAGTGACGTTCGGGAACCGAATACGCAGTATTTT
TRBJ2-5,TRBV7-9,NA,TRBD1,CASSFALVRDRGRGETQYF,TGTGCCAGTAGTTTTGCGTTGGTCCGGGACAGGGGGCGCGGGGAGACCCAGTACTTC
TRBJ2-7,TRBV5-5,NA,TRBD2,CASSPSLLAAKIYEQYF,TGTGCCAGCAGCCCCTCCCTTCTAGCGGCAAAAATCTACGAGCAGTACTTC
TRBJ2-7,TRBV27,NA,NA,CASSPRLLGEQYF,TGTGCCAGCAGTCCGCGTCTGTTAGGCGAGCAGTACTTC
TRBJ2-1,TRBV15,NA,NA,CATSLRGTSYNEQFF,TGTGCCACCAGCCTCCGGGGGACTTCCTACAATGAGCAGTTCTTC
TRBJ1-1,TRBV2,NA,NA,CASSEAGARTEAFF,TGTGCCAGCAGTGAAGCAGGGGCTCGAACTGAAGCTTTCTTT
TRBJ2-5,TRBV28,NA,TRBD1,CASSSGNPSSDRQETQYF,TGTGCCAGCAGTTCTGGAAACCCCTCGTCGGACAGGCAAGAGACCCAGTACTTC
TRBJ2-6,TRBV30,NA,NA,CASPTVLASGANVLTF,TGTGCCTCCCCGACAGTTCTAGCTTCTGGGGCCAACGTCCTGACTTTC
TRBJ1-4,TRBV28,NA,NA,CASSSLNGEKLFF,TGTGCCAGCAGTTCCCTCAACGGGGAAAAACTGTTTTTT
TRBJ2-1,TRBV6-1,NA,TRBD2,CASTKAGINEQFF,TGTGCCAGCACCAAAGCGGGAATCAATGAGCAGTTCTTC
TRBJ2-1,TRBV9,NA,TRBD2,CASSVVSGGPHEQFF,TGTGCCAGCAGCGTAGTCTCGGGAGGGCCCCATGAGCAGTTCTTC
TRBJ2-5,TRBV5-6,NA,NA,CASRVSGYGAETQYF,TGTGCCAGCAGAGTCAGCGGCTACGGGGCGGAGACCCAGTACTTC
TRBJ2-7,TRBV5-1,NA,NA,CASSLEGFYEQYF,TGCGCCAGCAGCCTCGAGGGGTTCTACGAGCAGTACTTC
TRBJ1-1,TRBV6-6,few,NA,CASRPGGLVEAFF,TGTGCCAGCAGGCCCGGGGGGCTGGTTGAAGCTTTCTTT
TRBJ2-7,TRBV6-6,NA,TRBD2,CASSSPSGATYEQYF,TGTGCCAGCAGTTCCCCTAGCGGAGCGACCTACGAGCAGTACTTC
TRBJ2-1,TRBV14,NA,NA,CASSQTQGSYNEQFF,TGTGCCAGCAGCCAAACCCAAGGCTCCTACAATGAGCAGTTCTTC
TRBJ2-7,TRBV5-1,NA,NA,CASSPAAIRTYEQYF,TGCGCCAGCAGCCCTGCGGCGATTCGGACCTACGAGCAGTACTTC
TRBJ1-5,TRBV18,NA,NA,CASSPVQSNQPQHF,TGTGCCAGCTCACCAGTCCAGAGCAATCAGCCCCAGCATTTT
TRBJ1-1,TRBV29-1,once,TRBD1,CSVNLDRGLNTEAFF,TGCAGCGTCAACTTGGACAGGGGGCTGAACACTGAAGCTTTCTTT
TRBJ2-2,TRBV19,NA,NA,CASSPVPGGSDTGELFF,TGTGCCAGTAGTCCCGTTCCAGGGGGGTCGGACACCGGGGAGCTGTTTTTT
TRBJ2-1,TRBV18,NA,NA,CATSLAGTYNEQFF,TGTGCCACCTCCCTTGCGGGGACCTACAATGAGCAGTTCTTC
TRBJ1-1,TRBV5-1,once,NA,CASSSTTNTEAFF,TGCGCCAGCAGCTCAACGACTAACACTGAAGCTTTCTTT
TRBJ2-1,TRBV6-5,NA,TRBD1,CASSYESGTGREQFF,TGTGCCAGCAGTTACGAGTCCGGGACAGGGAGGGAGCAGTTCTTC
TRBJ1-1,TRBV6-5,once,TRBD1,CASSYRTGEAFF,TGTGCCAGCAGTTACCGGACAGGGGAAGCTTTCTTT
TRBJ2-7,TRBV19,NA,NA,CASSIQDSLSYEQYF,TGTGCCAGTAGTATCCAAGACAGCCTCTCCTACGAGCAGTACTTC
TRBJ2-7,TRBV5-4,NA,NA,CASSLQGGNYEQYF,TGTGCCAGCAGCCTCCAGGGGGGAAACTACGAGCAGTACTTC
TRBJ2-3,TRBV10-1,once,TRBD2,CASSLAGRTDTQYF,TGCGCCAGCTCATTAGCGGGGCGCACAGATACGCAGTATTTT
TRBJ2-2,TRBV5-1,NA,NA,CASSLTGQIGELFF,TGCGCCAGCAGCTTGACAGGGCAGATCGGGGAGCTGTTTTTT
TRBJ2-2,TRBV2,NA,TRBD2,CASSEGELAGVAGELFF,TGTGCCAGCAGTGAAGGTGAACTAGCGGGAGTTGCCGGGGAGCTGTTTTTT
TRBJ1-2,TRBV5-6,NA,NA,CASSWALLEGYTF,TGTGCCAGCAGTTGGGCGCTTTTGGAAGGCTACACCTTC
TRBJ2-1,TRBV5-1,NA,TRBD1,CASSLRGQGATEQFF,TGCGCCAGCAGCTTGCGGGGACAGGGGGCGACTGAGCAGTTCTTC
TRBJ2-5,TRBV5-1,NA,TRBD1,CASSLGFSGQREETQYF,TGCGCCAGCAGCTTGGGTTTTTCGGGACAGAGAGAAGAGACCCAGTACTTC
TRBJ1-1,TRBV19,NA,NA,CASSKKGGLSEAFF,TGTGCCAGTAGTAAAAAAGGGGGACTGTCTGAAGCTTTCTTT
TRBJ2-7,TRBV28,NA,TRBD2,CASRPIRTSGTRTYEQYF,TGTGCCAGCAGGCCCATCAGGACTAGCGGGACTCGCACCTACGAGCAGTACTTC
TRBJ1-2,TRBV6-5,once,NA,CASSYSTEGIDTF,TGTGCCAGCAGTTACTCAACAGAGGGGATCGACACCTTC
TRBJ2-1,TRBV18,once,NA,CASSPTDSTPNEQFF,TGTGCCAGCTCACCAACGGACTCAACCCCTAACGAGCAGTTCTTC
TRBJ1-2,TRBV10-3,NA,NA,CATNFGRTGADGYTF,TGTGCCACAAACTTCGGGCGGACCGGAGCCGATGGCTACACCTTC
TRBJ1-3,TRBV6-1,NA,NA,CASKRGDFSGNTIYF,TGTGCCAGCAAAAGGGGGGACTTCTCTGGAAACACCATATATTTT